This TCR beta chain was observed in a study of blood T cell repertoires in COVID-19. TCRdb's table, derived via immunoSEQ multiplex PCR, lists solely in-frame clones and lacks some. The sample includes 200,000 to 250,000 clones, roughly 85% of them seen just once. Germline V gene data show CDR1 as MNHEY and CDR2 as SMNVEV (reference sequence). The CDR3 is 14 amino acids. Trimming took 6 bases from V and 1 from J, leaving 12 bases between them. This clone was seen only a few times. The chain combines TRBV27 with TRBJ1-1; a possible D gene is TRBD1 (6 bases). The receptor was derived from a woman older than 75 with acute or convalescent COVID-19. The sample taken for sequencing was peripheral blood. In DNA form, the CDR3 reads TGTGCCAGCAGACTTAGAGGGGGGAACACTGAAGCTTTCTTT. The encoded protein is CASRLRGGNTEAFF.